One sample yielded the 25 T cell receptor beta chains listed below, sequenced in a study of blood T cell repertoires in COVID-19. This table comes from immunoSEQ multiplex PCR, and its TCRdb copy is limited to in-frame clones, with some not included. The table shows 300,000 or so clones, with 70% to 90% occurring only once. The specimen sequenced was PBMCs or T cells enriched from blood (not recorded which). These receptors were collected from a woman in her 30s who had recovered from COVID-19.

The rearrangement uses TRBV6-5 and TRBJ1-2; no clear D gene. With 6 bases removed from V and 3 bases from J, the gap between germline ends came to 11 bases. This CDR3 spans 13 amino acids. Germline V lookup: CDR1 MNHEY, CDR2 SVGAGI. The CDR3 sequence is CASRGSEYYGYTF. Written as DNA, the CDR3 is TGTGCCAGCAGAGGCAGCGAATACTATGGCTACACCTTC.

The chain couples TRBV2 to TRBJ1-2, with D perhaps matching TRBD1 (5 bases). V dropped 2 bases and J dropped 2 bases, with 9 bases sitting between them. CDR1 is SNHLY and CDR2 is FYNNEI in the germline V gene. The CDR3 sequence is 14 residues long. The CDR3 region is CASSETRGNYGYTF. The CDR3, as DNA: TGTGCCAGCAGTGAAACTCGGGGGAACTATGGCTACACCTTC.

This rearrangement joins TRBV6-6 to TRBJ1-2, with 8 bases that match TRBD1. Unmatched junction bases numbered 18, after V lost 5 bases and J lost 7 bases. The length of the CDR3 is 17 residues. Germline CDR1 is MNHNY and CDR2 is SVGAGI (reference sequence). The chain's CDR3 is CASSHAKGAGGASGYTF. DNA of the CDR3: TGTGCCAGCAGTCACGCCAAGGGGGCAGGGGGCGCGAGTGGCTACACCTTC.

The rearrangement joins TRBV5-4 to TRBJ1-4; TRBD1 matches at 8 bases. Germline V lookup: CDR1 SGHNT, CDR2 YYREEE (reference sequence). V lost 4 bases and J lost 8; bases outside the gene matches: 7. The CDR3 extends over 14 amino acids. The CDR3 nucleotides are TGTGCCAGCAGCCAAGACAGGGGTCAAGAAAAACTGTTTTTT. This codes for CASSQDRGQEKLFF.

This rearrangement joins TRBV7-9 to TRBJ2-3; 9 bases fit TRBD2. The germline V gene encodes CDR1 SEHNR and CDR2 FQNEAQ (reference sequence). CDR3 length equals 15 residues. After removal of 5 bases from V and 2 bases from J, the junction contained 5 bases not matched to a gene. In nucleotides, the CDR3 is TGTGCCAGCAGCCCCAGACTAGCGGACACAGATACGCAGTATTTT. Its protein product is CASSPRLADTDTQYF.

The chain links TRBV7-2 to TRBJ2-1, with D hard to call. Germline loops: CDR1 SGHTA, CDR2 FQGNSA. The V gene lost 1 base and the J gene lost 4 bases, with 5 bases spanning the gap. The CDR3 is 13 amino acids. CDR3 DNA: TGTGCCAGCAGCTTAGGACTGTACAATGAGCAGTTCTTC. Translated, it gives CASSLGLYNEQFF. Together with reference TRBV7-2 and TRBJ2-1, the CDR3 gives the full variable domain: GAGVSQSPSNKVTEKGKDVELRCDPISGHTALYWYRQSLGQGLEFLIYFQGNSAPDKSGLPSDRFSAERTGGSVSTLTIQRTQQEDSAVYLCASSLGLYNEQFFGPGTRLTVL.

This chain connects TRBV7-6 to TRBJ2-3; 11 positions match TRBD2. Trimming removed 6 bases from V and 6 bases from J; junction bases left unmatched: 8. CDR1 is SGHVS and CDR2 is FNYEAQ in the germline V gene. The CDR3 is 15 amino acids. DNA of the CDR3: TGTGCCAGCAGGGCCGGGACTAGCGGTGGCGATACGCAGTATTTT. It is translated as CASRAGTSGGDTQYF.

The CDR3 DNA sequence: TGTGCCAGCAGCCCCTCCCTTTTCGATCAGCCCCAGCATTTT. Translating gives CASSPSLFDQPQHF. The chain has TRBV5-5 and TRBJ1-5; unclear D gene. V was cut by 4 bases and J by 5 bases, with 13 bases left in between. Per germline, CDR1 SGHKS and CDR2 YYEKEE (reference sequence). CDR3 length equals 14 residues.

V and J are TRBV4-1 and TRBJ1-6, with D unclear. V was clipped by 2 bases and J by 7 bases, with 15 bases between them. Germline values: CDR1 MGHRA, CDR2 YSYEKL. The CDR3 runs 16 residues. The CDR3 here is CASSQFDNGGNSPLHF. In nucleotides, the CDR3 is TGCGCCAGCAGCCAATTCGATAATGGAGGGAATTCACCCCTCCACTTT.

The chain employs TRBV4-1 and TRBJ1-1; the match to TRBD1 covers 8 bases. The ends lost 4 bases at V and 3 bases at J; junction bases unmatched: 4. This CDR3 contains 14 residues. Per the germline V gene, CDR1 is MGHRA and CDR2 is YSYEKL. CDR3 amino acids: CASSPIQGDTEAFF. CDR3 coding DNA: TGCGCCAGCAGCCCGATACAGGGGGACACTGAAGCTTTCTTT.

In its sample, this clone was seen once. The chain joins TRBV6-2 or TRBV6-3 to TRBJ2-1; TRBD2 aligns across 10 bases. CDR1 is MNHEY, CDR2 SVGEGT, per germline. With 5 bases clipped from V and 9 bases from J, the junction kept 10 bases outside the gene matches. The CDR3 totals 15 residues. CDR3 protein: CASSLRAGGLGEQFF. CDR3 bases: TGTGCCAGCAGTCTTCGAGCGGGGGGGCTCGGTGAGCAGTTCTTC.

The rearrangement joins TRBV6-2 or TRBV6-3 to TRBJ2-7; 11 positions match TRBD1. The V gene end was trimmed by 6 bases and the J gene end by 3 bases; junction bases not matched to a gene: 4. Germline V lookup: CDR1 MNHEY, CDR2 SVGEGT. This CDR3 has 14 amino acids. CDR3 region: CASSRDRGIYEQYF. In nucleotides, the CDR3 is TGTGCCAGCAGCCGGGACAGGGGGATCTACGAGCAGTACTTC.

This clone has a single count. The chain employs TRBV20-1 and TRBJ2-1; 8 bases align to TRBD2. Germline V gives CDR1 DFQATT, CDR2 SNEGSKA (reference sequence). The CDR3 is 13 residues long. Unmatched junction bases numbered 2, after V lost 3 bases and J lost 4 bases. CDR3 loop: CSASLAGYNEQFF. Written as DNA, the CDR3 is TGCAGTGCTAGTCTAGCGGGTTACAATGAGCAGTTCTTC.

This rearrangement joins TRBV7-2 to TRBJ1-5, with 8 bases that match TRBD1. The J segment lost 0 bases and the V segment lost 3 bases, leaving 1 base of the junction unmatched. Germline values: CDR1 SGHTA, CDR2 FQGNSA. The CDR3 is made up of 15 amino acids. The DNA of the CDR3 is TGTGCCAGCAGCTTTGACAGGGGTAGCAATCAGCCCCAGCATTTT. Its protein product is CASSFDRGSNQPQHF.

The chain has TRBV7-9 and TRBJ2-7; D perhaps matches TRBD1 (6 bases). V lost 3 bases and J lost 2, with 11 bases in between. The CDR3 consists of 14 residues. Germline V gives CDR1 SEHNR, CDR2 FQNEAQ (reference sequence). CDR3 amino acids: CASSFPGQTYEQYF. In DNA, the CDR3 is TGTGCCAGCAGCTTTCCAGGACAGACCTACGAGCAGTACTTC.

The J gene is TRBJ2-7, the V gene TRBV5-1; 10 nucleotides line up with TRBD1. CDR3 length: 15 residues. V was clipped by 5 bases and J by 4 bases; unmatched bases: 9. The germline CDR1 and CDR2 sequences are SGHRS and YFSETQ. The DNA of the CDR3 is TGCGCCAGCAGAGCGAGTCCGGGACAGGGGTACGAGCAGTACTTC. It is translated as CASRASPGQGYEQYF.

The CDR3 protein is CASSPQRGPYEQYF. For the CDR3, the DNA is TGTGCCAGCAGTCCTCAGCGGGGACCCTACGAGCAGTACTTC. The gene calls are TRBV27 and TRBJ2-7; 7 bases match TRBD2. This CDR3 spans 14 amino acids. Germline V gives CDR1 MNHEY, CDR2 SMNVEV (reference sequence). The trim removed 5 bases at V and 2 bases at J, leaving 6 bases unmatched.

V and J are TRBV6-5 and TRBJ2-2, with 7 bases aligning to TRBD1. Germline-derived CDR1 and CDR2 are MNHEY and SVGAGI. The length of the CDR3 is 12 residues. V lost 6 bases and J lost 7; bases outside the gene matches: 2. Written as DNA, the CDR3 is TGTGCCAGCAGAGACAGGGTCGGGGAGCTGTTTTTT. This sequence encodes CASRDRVGELFF.

The chain uses TRBV5-4 and TRBJ2-1; TRBD2 agrees at 14 bases. With 4 bases clipped from V and 3 bases from J, the junction kept 3 bases outside the gene matches. Germline CDR1 is SGHNT and CDR2 is YYREEE (reference sequence). This CDR3 has 16 residues. CDR3 loop: CASSEGTSGGYNEQFF. In DNA form, the CDR3 reads TGTGCCAGCAGCGAAGGGACTAGCGGGGGCTACAATGAGCAGTTCTTC. The full variable domain, rest sourced from reference TRBV5-4 and TRBJ2-1, is ETGVTQSPTHLIKTRGQQVTLRCSSQSGHNTVSWYQQALGQGPQFIFQYYREEENGRGNFPPRFSGLQFPNYSSELNVNALELDDSALYLCASSEGTSGGYNEQFFGPGTRLTVL.

This chain connects TRBV2 to TRBJ2-7; 7 bases map to TRBD1. V gave up 4 bases and J gave up 2 bases; unmatched junction bases: 5. Germline V gene sequence: CDR1 SNHLY, CDR2 FYNNEI. The CDR3 has 14 amino acids. The CDR3 spells CASSGDRDAYEQYF. The CDR3 DNA reads as TGTGCCAGCAGTGGCGACAGGGATGCCTACGAGCAGTACTTC.

The chain recombines TRBV9 with TRBJ1-1, with 8 bases identical to TRBD1. J gave up 2 bases and V 0 bases, and 6 bases lay outside the gene matches. CDR3 length equals 16 residues. Looked up from germline, CDR1 is SGDLS and CDR2 is YYNGEE. The CDR3 reads CASSVAGDRRNTEAFF. The DNA for the CDR3 is TGTGCCAGCAGCGTAGCAGGGGACAGGAGAAACACTGAAGCTTTCTTT.

The chain couples TRBV19 to TRBJ1-4, with D possibly being TRBD1 (5 bases). Germline-derived CDR1 and CDR2 are LNHDA and SQIVND (reference sequence). V was trimmed by 7 bases and J by 5 bases, leaving 14 bases between them. The length of the CDR3 is 14 residues. This CDR3 is CASTAGGRNEKLFF. The CDR3, as DNA: TGTGCCAGTACGGCGGGGGGGAGGAATGAAAAACTGTTTTTT.

This clone was counted once. The chain is built from TRBV18 and TRBJ2-1; 8 bases are a match to TRBD2. Germline assignment: CDR1 KGHSH and CDR2 LQKENI. The V gene end was trimmed by 4 bases and the J gene end by 4 bases; junction bases not matched to a gene: 9. The CDR3 has 16 amino acids. CDR3 in DNA: TGTGCCAGCTCACGGGCTGCGGGGGGCCAATACAATGAGCAGTTCTTC. This translates into CASSRAAGGQYNEQFF.

This rearrangement joins TRBV7-3 to TRBJ1-5; 8 bases align to TRBD1. The V segment lost 5 bases and the J segment 1 base; nucleotides outside the gene matches: 1. CDR1 is SGHTA and CDR2 is FQGTGA in the germline V gene. The CDR3 is 14 amino acids. The CDR3 is CASSRQGSNQPQHF. The CDR3 coding sequence is TGTGCCAGCAGCCGACAGGGGAGCAATCAGCCCCAGCATTTT.

The chain is built from TRBV6-5 and TRBJ1-4; no clear D. V lost 10 bases, J lost 8 bases, and 23 bases lay in between. This CDR3 spans 15 amino acids. The germline V gene encodes CDR1 MNHEY and CDR2 SVGAGI. CDR3 region: CATLRIWALREKLFF. For the CDR3, the DNA is TGTGCCACCCTCCGGATTTGGGCCCTTAGGGAAAAACTGTTTTTT.